This TCR beta chain stems from a study of PD-L1 blockade in urothelial cancer. Whole-study context: T cells were recovered from blood samples at a median of approximately 150,000. Study results and limitations: Pretreatment TCR clonality in blood, when below the median, was predictive of better survival.

The CDR3 totals 18 residues. The J segment lost 4 bases and the V segment lost 0 bases, leaving 12 bases of the junction unmatched. Germline lookup yields CDR1 LNHNV and CDR2 YYDKDF (reference sequence). Profiling relied on immunoSEQ multiplex PCR, and the TCRdb table lists in-frame clones only, not all of them. The sample yields some 51,000 clones, 70% to 90% seen once. Notes on this clone: Antigen: not known.

The time point is: peripheral blood 6 weeks after treatment start. The sequencing used PBMCs, collected around atezolizumab (anti-PD-L1) treatment. The source of this sequence is a man in his 60s with urothelial cancer. The V gene is TRBV15, the J gene TRBJ1-2; 9 bases line up with TRBD1. The CDR3 coding sequence is TGTGCCACCAGCAGAGATGCCCCACAGGGGGCGCGAGGCTATGGCTACACCTTC. Amino acids: CATSRDAPQGARGYGYTF.